This is a list of T cell receptor beta chains from one sample in a study of cytomegalovirus exposure and HLA in healthy donors. TCRdb's table, derived via immunoSEQ multiplex PCR, lists solely in-frame clones and lacks some. This sample carries around 97,000 clones, 65% to 85% of them seen once, and the ten largest clones take roughly 4%. The sequencing input was PBMCs. These receptors came from a man between 45 and 60 years old in good health and CMV-seropositive. The CDR3 runs from the conserved cysteine through the conserved F or W. D genes are given only for firm matches. Only some rows state a clone size, as once, few, many or a class for expanded clones.

d_call	v_call	j_call	clone_size	cdr3_nt	cdr3_aa
-	TRBV28	TRBJ1-1	-	TGTGCCAGTCTGAGGACAGATTTGAACACTGAAGCTTTCTTT	CASLRTDLNTEAFF
-	TRBV5-8	TRBJ2-3	-	TGTGCCAGCAGCTTGGGGACAGATGCTAGCACAGATACGCAGTATTTT	CASSLGTDASTDTQYF
-	TRBV30	TRBJ2-7	-	TGTGCCTGGACCGAGGGGGGGCCCGCCTACGAGCAGTACTTC	CAWTEGGPAYEQYF
TRBD1	TRBV7-2	TRBJ2-5	-	TGTGCCAGCAGCCGCGAATCAGCAGGACAGGGGAAACCGTACTTC	CASSRESAGQGKPYF
-	TRBV19	TRBJ2-5	-	TGTGCCAGTAGTCCCCGTCTTCATAGCGGCTCGCCGGGGACCCAGTACTTC	CASSPRLHSGSPGTQYF
TRBD1	TRBV19	TRBJ2-2	-	TGTGCCGGGGGGACAGGGAACACCGGGGAGCTGTTTTTT	CAGGTGNTGELFF
-	TRBV7-2	TRBJ1-4	-	TGTGCCAGCAGCGCATGGGGGGGGGATGAAAAACTGTTTTTT	CASSAWGGDEKLFF
-	TRBV18	TRBJ2-2	few	TGTGCCAGCTCACCACCGTCTGGACTACCCGGGGAGCTGTTTTTT	CASSPPSGLPGELFF
TRBD2	TRBV15	TRBJ2-2	-	TGTGCCACCAGCAGCCCAACTAGCGGGCCGACCGGGGAGCTGTTTTTT	CATSSPTSGPTGELFF
-	TRBV11-3	TRBJ2-1	-	TGTGCCAGCAGGCTCGGGGGTTCGAATGAGCAGTTCTTC	CASRLGGSNEQFF
-	TRBV7-8	TRBJ2-7	-	TGTGCCAGCAGCTTAGTGGCGAGCAGGGGTCCCTACGAGCAGTACTTC	CASSLVASRGPYEQYF
TRBD2	TRBV6-4	TRBJ2-1	-	TGTGCCAGCAGTGACAGGACTAGCGGAGACAATGAGCAGTTCTTC	CASSDRTSGDNEQFF
TRBD2	TRBV29-1	TRBJ2-7	-	TGCAGCGTTGGCCTAGCGGCCTACGAGCAGTACTTC	CSVGLAAYEQYF
-	TRBV27	TRBJ2-1	-	TGTGCCAGCAGTGCTACCCCCGTCGATGAGCAGTTCTTC	CASSATPVDEQFF
TRBD2	TRBV5-1	TRBJ2-5	-	TGCGCCAGCAGCTTGGCCCCTAGCGGGGGACAAGAGACCCAGTACTTC	CASSLAPSGGQETQYF
TRBD1	TRBV4-1	TRBJ1-5	-	TGCGCCAGCAGCCCGCAAATTACAGGGGACCAGCCCCAGCATTTT	CASSPQITGDQPQHF
TRBD1	TRBV18	TRBJ2-5	once	TGTGCCAGCGGAAGGGGGCAGAGGGAGACCCAGTACTTC	CASGRGQRETQYF
-	TRBV5-4	TRBJ2-3	-	TGTGCCAGCAGCTTGTACGGTATTTCTAGCACAGATACGCAGTATTTT	CASSLYGISSTDTQYF